The entry that follows covers one T cell receptor (beta chain) sequence. The data stem from a study of blood T cell repertoires in COVID-19. Living in 24 US areas, the participants were between roughly 18 and 90 years of age. This CDR3 comprises 20 residues. Profiled with immunoSEQ multiplex PCR; TCRdb holds only in-frame clones, not every one. The top ten hold roughly 2.9% of the sample, which has some 270,000 clones, approximately 90% seen once. Input material: PBMCs or T cells enriched from blood (not recorded which). The receptor comes from a man aged 40-55 years who had been exposed to COVID-19. The J gene is TRBJ1-4, the V gene TRBV21-1; the DNA was not compared with TRBD1, the D call given in the table. TRBV21-1 is tagged as a pseudogene. The chain's CDR3 is CASSSRGPPLKSPTNEKLFF. Here the CDR3 DNA reads TGTGCCAGCAGCAGTAGGGGGCCCCCCTTGAAATCACCAACTAATGAAAAACTGTTTTTT.